The TCR beta chain under discussion was sequenced for a study of shared clonotypes between healthy human individuals. Genomic DNA from each subset was divided evenly over several immunoSEQ plates. This table comes from immunoSEQ multiplex PCR, and its TCRdb copy is limited to in-frame clones, with some not included. The repertoire holds 2,500,000 or so clones, with roughly 93% as singletons. V was shortened by 4 bases and J by 7 bases, with 4 bases between the two germline ends. There are 11 residues in the CDR3. Germline CDR1 reads MDHEN; CDR2 reads SYDVKM. Study-wide results and caveats: A few donors had roughly 5.2% of their naive CD4 clonotypes in common. Incompleteness in sorted-subset sequencing, despite large depth, was shown by rarefaction.

Partitioning of CD4+ cells yielded a CD45RA+ naive subset and a CD45RA-negative memory subset. Notes on this clone: What it binds is unknown.

Material for sequencing was naive CD4+ T cells from PBMCs. The subset is: CD45RA+ positively selected. The chain carries TRBV28 and TRBJ2-2; no firm D call. This sequence was found in a young man in good health. Some clones in this sample may be carry-over from other donors' samples. The DNA of the CDR3 is TGTGCCAGCAGTTCTGTCGGGGAGCTGTTTTTT. Its protein product is CASSSVGELFF.